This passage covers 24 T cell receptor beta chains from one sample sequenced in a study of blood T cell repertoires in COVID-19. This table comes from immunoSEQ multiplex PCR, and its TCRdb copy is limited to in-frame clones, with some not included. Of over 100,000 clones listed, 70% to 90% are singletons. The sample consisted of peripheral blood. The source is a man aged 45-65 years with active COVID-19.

This CDR3 reads CASSKRPDRGTGELFF. The DNA of the CDR3 is TGCGCCAGCAGCAAGAGACCAGATAGAGGCACCGGGGAGCTGTTTTTT. This rearrangement joins TRBV5-1 to TRBJ2-2; no firm D call. Trimming shortened V by 4 bases and J by 4 bases, and 17 bases separated the two germline ends. The CDR3 is made up of 16 amino acids. Germline values: CDR1 SGHRS, CDR2 YFSETQ.

As DNA, the CDR3 is TGCGCCAGCAGCCCGGGACAGAGCACCGGGGAGCTGTTTTTT. Translating it yields CASSPGQSTGELFF. The chain is built from TRBV5-1 and TRBJ2-2; 7 bases fit TRBD1. Germline CDR1 is SGHRS and CDR2 is YFSETQ. The CDR3 has 14 amino acids. V lost 4 bases and J lost 4; bases outside the gene matches: 4.

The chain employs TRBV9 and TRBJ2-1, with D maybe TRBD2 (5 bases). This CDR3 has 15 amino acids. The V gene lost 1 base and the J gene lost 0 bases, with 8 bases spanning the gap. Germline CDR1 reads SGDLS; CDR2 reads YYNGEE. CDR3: CASSVLGSSYNEQFF. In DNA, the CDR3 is TGTGCCAGCAGCGTACTGGGGAGCTCCTACAATGAGCAGTTCTTC.

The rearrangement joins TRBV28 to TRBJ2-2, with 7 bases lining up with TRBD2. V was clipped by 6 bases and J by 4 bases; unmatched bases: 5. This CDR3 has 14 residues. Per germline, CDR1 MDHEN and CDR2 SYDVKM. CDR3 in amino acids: CASSPPGGTGELFF. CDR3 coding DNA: TGTGCCAGCAGCCCCCCGGGGGGCACCGGGGAGCTGTTTTTT.

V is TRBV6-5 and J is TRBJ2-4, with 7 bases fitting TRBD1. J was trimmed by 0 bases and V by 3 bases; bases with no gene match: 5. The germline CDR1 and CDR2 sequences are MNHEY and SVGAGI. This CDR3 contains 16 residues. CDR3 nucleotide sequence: TGTGCCAGCAGTTATATAGGGGACAGAGCCAAAAACATTCAGTACTTC. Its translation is CASSYIGDRAKNIQYF.

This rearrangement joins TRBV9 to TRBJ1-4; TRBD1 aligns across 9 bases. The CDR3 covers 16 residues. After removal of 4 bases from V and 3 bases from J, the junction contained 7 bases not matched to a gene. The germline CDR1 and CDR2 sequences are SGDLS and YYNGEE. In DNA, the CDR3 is TGTGCCAGCAGCCAAACAGGGGGCACATCTAATGAAAAACTGTTTTTT. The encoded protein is CASSQTGGTSNEKLFF.

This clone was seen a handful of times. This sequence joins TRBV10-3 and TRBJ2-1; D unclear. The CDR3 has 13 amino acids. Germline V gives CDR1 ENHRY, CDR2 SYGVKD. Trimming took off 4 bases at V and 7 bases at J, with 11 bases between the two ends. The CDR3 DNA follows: TGTGCCATCAGTGCGGTCGGAGTAAATGAGCAGTTCTTC. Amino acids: CAISAVGVNEQFF.

The CDR3 coding sequence is TGCGCCAGCAGCCTACATGTGGGGGGTGGGGATACGCAGTATTTT. It translates to CASSLHVGGGDTQYF. The chain carries TRBV5-1 and TRBJ2-3; perhaps TRBD2 as D (6 bases). The CDR3 length is 15 residues. V was cut by 4 bases and J by 6 bases, with 18 bases left in between. The germline gives CDR1 SGHRS, CDR2 YFSETQ.

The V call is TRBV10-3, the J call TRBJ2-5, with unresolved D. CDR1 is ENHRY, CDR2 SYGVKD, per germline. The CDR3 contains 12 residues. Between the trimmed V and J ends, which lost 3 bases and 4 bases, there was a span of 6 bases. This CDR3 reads CAISDPRETQYF. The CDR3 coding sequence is TGTGCCATCAGTGACCCCCGAGAGACCCAGTACTTC.

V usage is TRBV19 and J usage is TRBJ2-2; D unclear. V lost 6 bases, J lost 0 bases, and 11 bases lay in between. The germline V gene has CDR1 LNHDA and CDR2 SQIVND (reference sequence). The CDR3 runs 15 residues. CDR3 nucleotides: TGTGCCAGTAGGGCCGGGTTCGCGAACACCGGGGAGCTGTTTTTT. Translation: CASRAGFANTGELFF.

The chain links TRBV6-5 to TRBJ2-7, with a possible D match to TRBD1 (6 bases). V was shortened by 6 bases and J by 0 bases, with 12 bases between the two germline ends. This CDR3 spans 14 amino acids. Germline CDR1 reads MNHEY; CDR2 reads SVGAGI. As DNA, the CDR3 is TGTGCCAGCAGCCTCGACAGGAACTCCTACGAGCAGTACTTC. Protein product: CASSLDRNSYEQYF.

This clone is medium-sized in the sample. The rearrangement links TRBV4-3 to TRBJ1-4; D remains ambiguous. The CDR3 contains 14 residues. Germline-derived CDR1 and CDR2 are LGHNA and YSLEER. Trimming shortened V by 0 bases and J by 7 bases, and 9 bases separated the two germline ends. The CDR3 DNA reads TGCGCCAGCAGCCAAGATCACAGCATTGAAAAACTGTTTTTT. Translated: CASSQDHSIEKLFF.

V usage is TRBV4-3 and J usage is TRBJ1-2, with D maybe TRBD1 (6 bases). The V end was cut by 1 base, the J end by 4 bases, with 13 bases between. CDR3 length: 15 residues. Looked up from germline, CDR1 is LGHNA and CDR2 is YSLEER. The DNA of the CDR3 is TGCGCCAGCAGCCAAGGCATGGGGGCCCCCTATGGCTACACCTTC. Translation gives CASSQGMGAPYGYTF.

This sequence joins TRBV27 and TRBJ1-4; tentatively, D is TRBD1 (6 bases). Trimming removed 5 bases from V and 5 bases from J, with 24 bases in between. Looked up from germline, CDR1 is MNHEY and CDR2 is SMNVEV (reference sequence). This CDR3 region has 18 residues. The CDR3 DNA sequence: TGTGCCAGCAGTCCGGGACACATTCTCTCGGCCCGAAATGAAAAACTGTTTTTT. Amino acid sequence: CASSPGHILSARNEKLFF.

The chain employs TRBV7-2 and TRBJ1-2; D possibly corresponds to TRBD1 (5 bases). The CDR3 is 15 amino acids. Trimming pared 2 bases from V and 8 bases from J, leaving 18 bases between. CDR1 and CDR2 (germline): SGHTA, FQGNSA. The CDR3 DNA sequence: TGTGCCAGCAGCTTAAGCGTGACAGCTATGTCCGGCTACACCTTC. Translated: CASSLSVTAMSGYTF. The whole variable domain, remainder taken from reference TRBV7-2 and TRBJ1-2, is GAGVSQSPSNKVTEKGKDVELRCDPISGHTALYWYRQSLGQGLEFLIYFQGNSAPDKSGLPSDRFSAERTGGSVSTLTIQRTQQEDSAVYLCASSLSVTAMSGYTFGSGTRLTVV.

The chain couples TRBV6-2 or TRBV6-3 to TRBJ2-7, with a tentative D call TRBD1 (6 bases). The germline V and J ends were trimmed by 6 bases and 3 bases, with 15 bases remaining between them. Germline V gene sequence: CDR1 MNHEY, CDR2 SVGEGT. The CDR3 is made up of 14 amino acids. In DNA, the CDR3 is TGTGCCAGCAGCAGAACCGGGACACTCTACGAGCAGTACTTC. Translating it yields CASSRTGTLYEQYF.

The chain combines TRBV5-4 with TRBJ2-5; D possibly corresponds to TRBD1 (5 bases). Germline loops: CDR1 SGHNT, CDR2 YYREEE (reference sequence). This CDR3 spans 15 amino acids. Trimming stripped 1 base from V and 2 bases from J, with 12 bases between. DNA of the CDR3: TGTGCCAGCAGCTTGATGGGGCCTAATCAAGAGACCCAGTACTTC. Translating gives CASSLMGPNQETQYF.

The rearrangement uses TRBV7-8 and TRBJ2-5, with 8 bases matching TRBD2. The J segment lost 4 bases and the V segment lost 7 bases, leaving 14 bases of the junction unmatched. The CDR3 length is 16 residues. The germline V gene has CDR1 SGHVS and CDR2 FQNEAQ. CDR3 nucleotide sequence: TGTGCCAGCAAGTTGGGAGAAGCCGGGAGGGCAGAGACCCAGTACTTC. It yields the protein CASKLGEAGRAETQYF.

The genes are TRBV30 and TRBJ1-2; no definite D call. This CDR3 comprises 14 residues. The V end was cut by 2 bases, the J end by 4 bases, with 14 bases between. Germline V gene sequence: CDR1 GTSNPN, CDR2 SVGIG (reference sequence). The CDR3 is CAWSQAGRLYGYTF. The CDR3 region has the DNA TGTGCCTGGAGTCAGGCAGGAAGGCTCTATGGCTACACCTTC.

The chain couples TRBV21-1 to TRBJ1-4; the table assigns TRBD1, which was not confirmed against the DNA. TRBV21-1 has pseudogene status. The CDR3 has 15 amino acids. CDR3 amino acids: CASTTKGHTNEKLFF. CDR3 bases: TGTGCCAGCACCACGAAAGGACACACTAATGAAAAACTGTTTTTT.

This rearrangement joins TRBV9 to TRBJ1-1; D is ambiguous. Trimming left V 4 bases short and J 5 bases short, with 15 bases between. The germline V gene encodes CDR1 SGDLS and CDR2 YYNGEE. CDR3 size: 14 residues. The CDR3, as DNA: TGTGCCAGCAGCCCAAACAGCGGGCGGACTGAAGCTTTCTTT. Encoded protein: CASSPNSGRTEAFF.

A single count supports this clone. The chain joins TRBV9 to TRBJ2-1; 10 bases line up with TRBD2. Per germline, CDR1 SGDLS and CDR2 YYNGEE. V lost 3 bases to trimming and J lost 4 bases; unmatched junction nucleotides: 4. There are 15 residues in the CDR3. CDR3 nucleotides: TGTGCCAGCAGCGAAGAGCGGGGGGGTTACAATGAGCAGTTCTTC. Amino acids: CASSEERGGYNEQFF.

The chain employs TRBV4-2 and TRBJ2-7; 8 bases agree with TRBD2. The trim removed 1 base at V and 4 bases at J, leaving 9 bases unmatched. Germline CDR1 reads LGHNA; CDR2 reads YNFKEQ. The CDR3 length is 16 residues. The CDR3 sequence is CASSQGAGTSRYEQYF. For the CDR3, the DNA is TGTGCCAGCAGCCAAGGGGCCGGGACTAGTAGGTACGAGCAGTACTTC.

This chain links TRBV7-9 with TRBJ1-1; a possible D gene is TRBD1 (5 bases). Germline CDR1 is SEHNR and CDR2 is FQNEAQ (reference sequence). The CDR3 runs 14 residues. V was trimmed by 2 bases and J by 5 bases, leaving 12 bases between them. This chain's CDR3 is CASSLSQGGTEAFF. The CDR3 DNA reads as TGTGCCAGCAGCTTATCCCAGGGAGGGACTGAAGCTTTCTTT. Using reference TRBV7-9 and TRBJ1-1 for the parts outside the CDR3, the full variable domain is DTGVSQNPRHKITKRGQNVTFRCDPISEHNRLYWYRQTLGQGPEFLTYFQNEAQLEKSRLLSDRFSAERPKGSFSTLEIQRTEQGDSAMYLCASSLSQGGTEAFFGQGTRLTVV.